The following is a T cell receptor beta chain sequence with its context. Per the germline V gene, CDR1 is SGHRS and CDR2 is YFSETQ. Trimming took off 2 bases at V and 6 bases at J, with 15 bases between the two ends. CDR3 length: 16 amino acids. Data came from immunoSEQ multiplex PCR; TCRdb stores just in-frame clones and leaves some out. The profile shows about 73,000 clones, over 80% of them singletons. The sample comes from a study of T cell changes during pregnancy in multiple sclerosis. This receptor was obtained from a female donor in good health, enrolled as a control in a pregnancy study. This specimen consisted of peripheral blood, obtained in the third trimester of pregnancy. This chain links TRBV5-1 with TRBJ1-6; possible D gene TRBD1, 6 bases. The CDR3 loop is CASSFSDSGFNSPLHF. CDR3 DNA: TGCGCCAGCAGCTTTTCGGACAGTGGATTTAATTCACCCCTCCACTTT.